Below, 15 T cell receptor beta chains from the same sample are listed, as sequenced in a study of T cell responses to AZD1222 COVID-19 vaccine. Assay: immunoSEQ multiplex PCR; the TCRdb copy retains only in-frame clones and omits some. In the table there are tens of thousands of clones, about nine tenths of which are singletons. Sequencing used peripheral blood, obtained on day 0 of AZD1222 vaccination. Receptors were obtained from an adult in good health.

The V gene is TRBV7-9, the J gene TRBJ1-4; D gene uncertain. This CDR3 has 16 amino acids. CDR1 SEHNR and CDR2 FQNEAQ come from the germline V gene (reference sequence). V lost 5 bases and J lost 3, with 16 bases in between. In nucleotides, the CDR3 is TGTGCCAGCAGCCCGAGATACCTAGGGCCTAATGAAAAACTGTTTTTT. Translated, it gives CASSPRYLGPNEKLFF.

The rearrangement uses TRBV18 and TRBJ2-1; D is ambiguous. There are 16 residues in the CDR3. The germline gives CDR1 KGHSH, CDR2 LQKENI. V dropped 3 bases and J dropped 1 base, with 13 bases sitting between them. CDR3 loop: CASSPEPVRSYNEQFF. CDR3 in DNA: TGTGCCAGCTCACCCGAGCCAGTCCGGTCCTACAATGAGCAGTTCTTC.

CDR3 bases: TGTGCCAGCGAATCGGAGACTAATGAAAAACTGTTTTTT. This codes for CASESETNEKLFF. The V call is TRBV7-9, the J call TRBJ1-4, with D uncertain. Germline V CDR1 and CDR2: SEHNR, FQNEAQ (reference sequence). Trimming shortened V by 8 bases and J by 2 bases, and 9 bases separated the two germline ends. There are 13 residues in the CDR3.

This chain links TRBV10-1 with TRBJ2-7; tentatively, D is TRBD2 (5 bases). Germline CDR1 WNHNN, CDR2 SYGVQD (reference sequence). This CDR3 is built from 15 residues. The V gene lost 3 bases and the J gene lost 0 bases, with 12 bases spanning the gap. The chain's CDR3 is CASSDSIEGSYEQYF. CDR3 coding DNA: TGCGCCAGCAGTGATTCTATAGAGGGCTCCTACGAGCAGTACTTC.

The rearrangement joins TRBV3-1 (or the pseudogene TRBV3-2) to TRBJ1-6; D not certain. CDR3 length equals 16 residues. With 4 bases removed from V and 8 bases from J, the gap between germline ends came to 18 bases. CDR1 is LGHDT and CDR2 is YNNKEL in the germline V gene (reference sequence). The CDR3 region is CASSRAGRLEYSPLHF. The CDR3 DNA reads TGTGCCAGCAGCCGCGCCGGGCGTCTGGAGTATTCACCCCTCCACTTT.

The chain employs TRBV27 and TRBJ2-1; 7 bases align to TRBD2. The CDR3 is 16 amino acids. Per germline, CDR1 MNHEY and CDR2 SMNVEV (reference sequence). With V trimmed by 3 bases and J by 2 bases, 7 bases remained unmatched. CDR3 loop: CASSLASGDPYNEQFF. In DNA, the CDR3 is TGTGCCAGCAGTTTGGCCAGCGGGGACCCCTACAATGAGCAGTTCTTC.

This rearrangement joins TRBV7-2 to TRBJ2-7; D call uncertain. Germline CDR1 reads SGHTA; CDR2 reads FQGNSA. The CDR3 covers 13 residues. V was pared by 2 bases and J by 4 bases, with 9 bases between. The CDR3 region is CASSLLRLYEQYF. In DNA form, the CDR3 reads TGTGCCAGCAGCTTACTCCGATTGTACGAGCAGTACTTC. The variable domain in full, completed from reference TRBV7-2 and TRBJ2-7, reads GAGVSQSPSNKVTEKGKDVELRCDPISGHTALYWYRQSLGQGLEFLIYFQGNSAPDKSGLPSDRFSAERTGGSVSTLTIQRTQQEDSAVYLCASSLLRLYEQYFGPGTRLTVT.

V is TRBV6-5 and J is TRBJ1-2; TRBD1 matches 10 bases. V shed 3 bases and J 6 bases; nucleotides not matched to a gene: 7. The germline gives CDR1 MNHEY, CDR2 SVGAGI. This CDR3 spans 15 amino acids. CDR3 loop: CASSYNPGQGNGYTF. CDR3 nucleotide sequence: TGTGCCAGCAGTTATAACCCGGGACAGGGGAATGGCTACACCTTC.

This chain uses TRBV5-6 with TRBJ2-5; D may be TRBD1 or TRBD2 (5 bases each). The CDR3 has 15 amino acids. Trimming stripped 1 base from V and 5 bases from J, with 15 bases between. CDR1 is SGHDT and CDR2 is YYEEEE in the germline V gene. CDR3: CASSLYGAKRETQYF. The DNA of the CDR3 is TGTGCCAGCAGCTTGTACGGGGCAAAGAGGGAGACCCAGTACTTC.

The chain has TRBV6-5 and TRBJ1-4; no clear D. Trimming shortened V by 10 bases and J by 4 bases, and 13 bases separated the two germline ends. This CDR3 is 13 amino acids long. Germline CDR1 is MNHEY and CDR2 is SVGAGI. This CDR3 is CATQSRRNEKLFF. The DNA of the CDR3 is TGTGCCACTCAGAGCAGACGTAATGAAAAACTGTTTTTT.

The DNA of the CDR3 is TGTGCCAGCAGCCCAAACGGGAACTACAATGAGCAGTTCTTC. This codes for CASSPNGNYNEQFF. The J gene is TRBJ2-1, the V gene TRBV7-3; D perhaps matches TRBD2 (5 bases). CDR3 length: 14 residues. Trimming removed 5 bases at V and 3 bases at J, with 11 bases between. Germline CDR1 reads SGHTA; CDR2 reads FQGTGA.

The chain carries TRBV5-8 and TRBJ2-1; 7 bases fit TRBD2. The CDR3 runs to 15 residues. The ends lost 4 bases at V and 2 bases at J; junction bases unmatched: 6. Germline loops: CDR1 SGHTS, CDR2 YDEGEE. The CDR3 DNA reads TGTGCCAGCAGCCCCCATGGGGGGGCCTACAATGAGCAGTTCTTC. Its protein is CASSPHGGAYNEQFF.

The J gene is TRBJ2-1, the V gene TRBV7-8, with D uncertain. The CDR3 covers 15 residues. Germline V gene sequence: CDR1 SGHVS, CDR2 FQNEAQ. The germline V and J ends were trimmed by 8 bases and 4 bases, with 18 bases remaining between them. The CDR3 DNA sequence: TGTGCCAGCGGCCCTGGACGGATCTTATACAATGAGCAGTTCTTC. Translated, it gives CASGPGRILYNEQFF. Combining the CDR3 with reference TRBV7-8 and TRBJ2-1 gives the whole variable domain GAGVSQSPRYKVAKRGQDVALRCDPISGHVSLFWYQQALGQGPEFLTYFQNEAQLDKSGLPSDRFFAERPEGSVSTLKIQRTQQEDSAVYLCASGPGRILYNEQFFGPGTRLTVL.

V usage is TRBV7-2 and J usage is TRBJ2-7; 12 nucleotides match TRBD2. The junction had 0 bases not matched to a gene; V was cut back by 4 bases and J by 2 bases. Germline CDR1 and CDR2: SGHTA and FQGNSA. The CDR3 length is 14 residues. The CDR3 DNA is TGTGCCAGCAGCTGGACTAGCGGGGCCTACGAGCAGTACTTC. Protein product: CASSWTSGAYEQYF.

The rearrangement uses TRBV28 and TRBJ1-1, with 9 bases aligning to TRBD1. The CDR3 is 15 amino acids. The junction had 8 bases not matched to a gene; V was cut back by 6 bases and J by 3 bases. From germline, CDR1 is MDHEN and CDR2 SYDVKM. CDR3 loop: CASRPGTGTYTEAFF. Here the CDR3 DNA reads TGTGCCAGCAGACCCGGGACAGGGACGTACACTGAAGCTTTCTTT.